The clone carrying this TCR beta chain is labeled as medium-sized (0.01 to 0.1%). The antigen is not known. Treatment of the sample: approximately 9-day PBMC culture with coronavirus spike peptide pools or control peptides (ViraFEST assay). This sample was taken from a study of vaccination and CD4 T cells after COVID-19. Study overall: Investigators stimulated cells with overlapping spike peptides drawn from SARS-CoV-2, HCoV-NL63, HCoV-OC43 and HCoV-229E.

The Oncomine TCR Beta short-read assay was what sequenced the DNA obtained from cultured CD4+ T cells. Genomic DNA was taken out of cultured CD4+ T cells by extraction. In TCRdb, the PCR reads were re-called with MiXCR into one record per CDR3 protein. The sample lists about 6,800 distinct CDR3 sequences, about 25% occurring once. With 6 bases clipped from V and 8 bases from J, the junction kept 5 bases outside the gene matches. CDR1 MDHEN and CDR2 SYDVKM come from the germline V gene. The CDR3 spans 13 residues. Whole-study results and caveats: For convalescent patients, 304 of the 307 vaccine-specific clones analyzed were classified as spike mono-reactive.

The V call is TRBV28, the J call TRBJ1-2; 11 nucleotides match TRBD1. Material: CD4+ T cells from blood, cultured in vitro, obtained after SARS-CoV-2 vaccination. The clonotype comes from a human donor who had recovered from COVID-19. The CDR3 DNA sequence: TGTGCCAGCAGCCCCTGGACAGGGGGCGGCTACACCTTC. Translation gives CASSPWTGGGYTF.